Listed below are T cell receptor beta chains from one sample, sequenced in a study of T cell responses to AZD1222 COVID-19 vaccine. Repertoires were generated with immunoSEQ multiplex PCR, while TCRdb's copy carries only in-frame clones and drops some. The sample holds 120,000 to 150,000 clones; about 94% are singletons and the top ten take approximately 4%. The source was peripheral blood, collected 28 days after the second AZD1222 dose. The source is an adult who received the AZD1222 COVID-19 vaccine. Both conserved end residues are part of each CDR3. A D gene is named only where the DNA matches it firmly. Some rows have no size entry. The others give once, few or many, or a class for an expanded clone.

cdr3_length	j_call	d_call	v_call	clone_size	cdr3_nt	cdr3_aa
11	TRBJ2-1	-	TRBV7-9	-	TGTGCCAGCAGCGGTAACAATGAGCAGTTCTTC	CASSGNNEQFF
15	TRBJ2-7	-	TRBV6-6	-	TGTGCCAGCAGTCCAAACAGGGACTACTTCTACGAGCAGTACTTC	CASSPNRDYFYEQYF
14	TRBJ1-4	-	TRBV28	-	TGTGCCAGCAGGGGGCCGGGCAGAGTGGAAAAACTGTTTTTT	CASRGPGRVEKLFF
13	TRBJ2-7	-	TRBV5-4	-	TGTGCCAGCAGCTTGGATCGAGACTACGAGCAGTACTTC	CASSLDRDYEQYF
13	TRBJ1-5	TRBD1	TRBV4-1	-	TGCGCCAGCAGCCATGACAGGGCACAGCCCCAGCATTTT	CASSHDRAQPQHF
12	TRBJ2-7	-	TRBV2	once	TGTGCCAGCACTGGGGCTTGGGGAGAGCAGTACTTC	CASTGAWGEQYF
15	TRBJ1-1	-	TRBV5-1	-	TGCGCCAGCAGCCCCTATGGAGGGAGGGAGACTGAAGCTTTCTTT	CASSPYGGRETEAFF
12	TRBJ1-2	-	TRBV7-9	-	TGTGCCAGCAGCTTTCAAGGGGACGGCTACACCTTC	CASSFQGDGYTF
12	TRBJ2-5	-	TRBV20-1	-	TGCAGTGCTAGTCTCAGGCAAGAGACCCAGTACTTC	CSASLRQETQYF
13	TRBJ1-1	-	TRBV7-2	-	TGTGCCAGCAGCTATACAGGGTCTCAGGGAGCTTTCTTT	CASSYTGSQGAFF
13	TRBJ1-1	TRBD1	TRBV11-2	-	TGTGCCAGCAGCGGGACAGCAATCTCTGAAGCTTTCTTT	CASSGTAISEAFF
12	TRBJ2-1	-	TRBV4-1	-	TGCGCCAGCAGCCAATCGGGGAATGAGCAGTTCTTC	CASSQSGNEQFF
16	TRBJ1-6	-	TRBV15	-	TGTGCCACCAGCAGAGGGAGCACTACAAATATTTCACCCCTCCACTTT	CATSRGSTTNISPLHF
16	TRBJ2-7	-	TRBV9	-	TGTGCCAGCAGCGCCCGAGGGGGGGGAAAGTCCTACGAGCAGTACTTC	CASSARGGGKSYEQYF
16	TRBJ1-4	TRBD1	TRBV7-9	-	TGTGCCAGCAGCTTAGGGACAGGGGGCCTTGGTGAAAAACTGTTTTTT	CASSLGTGGLGEKLFF
15	TRBJ1-2	TRBD1	TRBV5-1	-	TGCGCCAGCAGCCTAGGACAGGCTGGGAACTATGGCTACACCTTC	CASSLGQAGNYGYTF
15	TRBJ1-4	TRBD1	TRBV4-3	-	TGCGCCAGCAGTTTTCCCGGGACAGGGGGGGAAAAACTGTTTTTT	CASSFPGTGGEKLFF
15	TRBJ1-2	-	TRBV7-9	-	TGTGCCAGCAGACTAGGCGGAGAAGGGATTAATGGCTACACCTTC	CASRLGGEGINGYTF
17	TRBJ2-1	TRBD2	TRBV5-1	-	TGCGCCAGCAGCTTGGGCACCGGGACTAGCGGGAGTGATGAGCAGTTCTTC	CASSLGTGTSGSDEQFF
17	TRBJ1-4	-	TRBV3-1/TRBV3-2	-	TGTGCCAGCAGCCATCCCCTGGAGGGTCCCACTAATGAAAAACTGTTTTTT	CASSHPLEGPTNEKLFF
17	TRBJ2-1	TRBD2	TRBV6-4	-	TGTGCCAGCAGCGGCACTAGCGCCTGGGGCTCCTACAATGAGCAGTTCTTC	CASSGTSAWGSYNEQFF
15	TRBJ2-1	-	TRBV4-1	-	TGCGCCAGCAGCCTGACGACCGCCTTCTCCAATGAGCAGTTCTTC	CASSLTTAFSNEQFF
16	TRBJ2-3	-	TRBV3-1/TRBV3-2	-	TGTGCCAGCAGCCAAGATCGGTCCCCCGGTGGAGATACGCAGTATTTT	CASSQDRSPGGDTQYF
15	TRBJ2-3	-	TRBV9	-	TGTGCCAGCAGCGCACCCCGACACCGCACAGATACGCAGTATTTT	CASSAPRHRTDTQYF